What follows are 24 T cell receptor beta chains derived from one specimen sequenced in a study of beta chain features in type 1 diabetes. Points from the study as a whole: Researchers report that Type 1 diabetes patients had moderately but significantly shorter TCRB CDR3s across all four CD4+ subsets.

Antigens of these TCRs are unknown. Expressed TCRB transcripts got sequenced, as all isolated RNA was reverse transcribed. Repertoires were generated with immunoSEQ multiplex PCR, while TCRdb's copy carries only in-frame clones and drops some. The sample lists around 360,000 clones, 10% to 15% occurring once. Sequenced input: naive CD4+ T cells from blood. Source of these receptors: a woman under 30 with type 1 diabetes.

Only a few counts were recorded for this clone. This rearrangement joins TRBV15 to TRBJ1-2, with 8 bases identical to TRBD1. Germline V CDR1 and CDR2: LNHNV, YYDKDF (reference sequence). This CDR3 spans 14 amino acids. The ends lost 0 bases at V and 4 bases at J; junction bases unmatched: 1. The CDR3 bases are TGTGCCACCAGCAGAGATGACAGGGGCTATGGCTACACCTTC. Translating gives CATSRDDRGYGYTF.

In this sample, this clone turned up a few times. The rearrangement joins TRBV30 to TRBJ1-5; TRBD1 is a possible D gene (6 bases). The length of the CDR3 is 14 residues. Trimming shortened V by 2 bases and J by 3 bases, and 11 bases separated the two germline ends. Germline V lookup: CDR1 GTSNPN, CDR2 SVGIG (reference sequence). CDR3 coding DNA: TGTGCCTGGAGTCACAGACAGGTCAATCAGCCCCAGCATTTT. It translates to CAWSHRQVNQPQHF.

This clone was counted a few times. The chain joins TRBV18 to TRBJ2-7, with 7 positions matching TRBD1. V lost 3 bases, J lost 1 base, and 0 bases stayed unmatched. The CDR3 is 13 amino acids. The germline gives CDR1 KGHSH, CDR2 LQKENI. CDR3 amino acids: CASSPDRSYEQYF. CDR3 bases: TGTGCCAGCTCACCGGACAGGTCCTACGAGCAGTACTTC.

Details on this clone: Other DNA variants within this sample encode the same CDR3. This chain joins TRBV9 and TRBJ1-5; no clear D. CDR3 length: 13 amino acids. V was shortened by 1 base and J by 4 bases, with 6 bases between the two germline ends. CDR1 is SGDLS and CDR2 is YYNGEE in the germline V gene. CDR3 amino acids: CASSVSPNQPQHF. The DNA of the CDR3 is TGTGCCAGCAGCGTATCTCCTAATCAGCCCCAGCATTTT.

This sequence joins TRBV6-1 and TRBJ2-5; TRBD1 might be the D (6 bases). Per the germline V gene, CDR1 is MNHNS and CDR2 is SASEGT. This CDR3 comprises 13 residues. In DNA form, the CDR3 reads TGTGCTTCAGGGGAGTACCCACAAGAGACCCAGTACTTC. This gives the protein CASGEYPQETQYF.

This clone has more than one count but fewer than ten. CDR3 residues: CASSPGAQAGNIQYF. DNA for the CDR3: TGTGCCAGCAGCCCTGGGGCCCAGGCAGGAAACATTCAGTACTTC. V gene TRBV5-5 combines with J gene TRBJ2-4, with a possible D match to TRBD1 (5 bases). The CDR3 is 15 residues long. The germline V gene encodes CDR1 SGHKS and CDR2 YYEKEE (reference sequence). V gave up 4 bases and J gave up 6 bases, with 17 bases separating them.

V is TRBV29-1 and J is TRBJ1-5; 9 bases line up with TRBD1. The CDR3 sequence is 17 residues long. The V segment lost 0 bases and the J segment 5 bases; nucleotides outside the gene matches: 11. Germline CDR1 is SQVTM and CDR2 is ANQGSEA. CDR3 bases: TGCAGCGTTGAAGATCGGAGGACAGGGGAACTGGATCAGCCCCAGCATTTT. Its protein product is CSVEDRRTGELDQPQHF.

There are a few counts of this clone. CDR3 sequence reads: CAWSATYEQYF. CDR3 coding DNA: TGTGCCTGGAGCGCTACCTACGAGCAGTACTTC. This chain uses TRBV30 with TRBJ2-7; D remains unclear. CDR1 is GTSNPN and CDR2 is SVGIG in the germline V gene (reference sequence). The CDR3 is 11 residues long. The ends were cut back, 3 bases at V and 2 bases at J, with 5 bases in the middle.

The chain employs TRBV6-1 and TRBJ1-4; D is possibly TRBD1 (5 bases). V gave up 8 bases and J gave up 7 bases, with 11 bases separating them. The length of the CDR3 is 12 residues. Germline V gene data show CDR1 as MNHNS and CDR2 as SASEGT. This CDR3 is CASAWGGEKLFF. The CDR3 coding sequence is TGTGCCAGCGCCTGGGGGGGTGAAAAACTGTTTTTT.

This clone was observed a handful of times. V gene TRBV4-3 combines with J gene TRBJ2-3; 9 nucleotides line up with TRBD2. Germline loops: CDR1 LGHNA, CDR2 YSLEER. This CDR3 comprises 17 residues. The V segment lost 2 bases and the J segment 6 bases; nucleotides outside the gene matches: 12. The CDR3 here is CASSQLSTREGVDTQYF. The CDR3 coding sequence is TGCGCCAGCAGCCAATTGTCCACGCGGGAGGGTGTGGATACGCAGTATTTT.

V gene TRBV4-3 combines with J gene TRBJ1-5; no clear D. Per the germline V gene, CDR1 is LGHNA and CDR2 is YSLEER. The CDR3 runs 15 residues. Between the trimmed V and J ends, which lost 0 bases and 0 bases, there was a span of 6 bases. For the CDR3, the DNA is TGCGCCAGCAGCCAAGATCGCGGTAGCAATCAGCCCCAGCATTTT. Residues: CASSQDRGSNQPQHF.

The rearrangement uses TRBV29-1 and TRBJ2-3, with D uncertain. Germline V gene sequence: CDR1 SQVTM, CDR2 ANQGSEA. CDR3 length equals 13 residues. Trimming took off 7 bases at V and 4 bases at J, with 15 bases between the two ends. Here the CDR3 reads CSATYPGPDTQYF. The CDR3 bases are TGCAGCGCCACGTACCCGGGTCCAGATACGCAGTATTTT.

The sample holds a few counts of this clone. This chain connects TRBV5-1 to TRBJ2-2; the D gene is possibly TRBD2 (5 bases). Germline loops: CDR1 SGHRS, CDR2 YFSETQ. The V and J ends lost 3 bases and 3 bases respectively, with 12 bases between them. The CDR3 is 15 residues long. CDR3 sequence: CASSSGLVDTGELFF. The CDR3 bases are TGCGCCAGCAGCTCCGGACTCGTCGACACCGGGGAGCTGTTTTTT. Drawing the rest from reference TRBV5-1 and TRBJ2-2, the complete variable domain is KAGVTQTPRYLIKTRGQQVTLSCSPISGHRSVSWYQQTPGQGLQFLFEYFSETQRNKGNFPGRFSGRQFSNSRSEMNVSTLELGDSALYLCASSSGLVDTGELFFGEGSRLTVL.

The J gene is TRBJ2-7, the V gene TRBV10-3; D gene ambiguous. CDR3 size: 13 residues. Germline assignment: CDR1 ENHRY and CDR2 SYGVKD. V was cut by 0 bases and J by 0 bases, with 3 bases left in between. CDR3: CAISESASYEQYF. CDR3 nucleotide sequence: TGTGCCATCAGTGAGTCAGCCTCCTACGAGCAGTACTTC.

The chain recombines TRBV4-3 with TRBJ2-7; 10 positions match TRBD2. The CDR3 sequence is 15 residues long. The V segment lost 0 bases and the J segment 3 bases; nucleotides outside the gene matches: 2. Germline loops: CDR1 LGHNA, CDR2 YSLEER. CDR3 sequence (DNA): TGCGCCAGCAGCCAAGATACTAGCGGGGTCTACGAGCAGTACTTC. Translating it yields CASSQDTSGVYEQYF.

The sample holds a few counts of this clone. The chain uses TRBV7-8 and TRBJ1-1; no reliable D call. The length of the CDR3 is 13 residues. The germline CDR1 and CDR2 sequences are SGHVS and FQNEAQ. Between the trimmed V and J ends, which lost 3 bases and 1 base, there was a span of 6 bases. The CDR3 protein is CASSLVQNTEAFF. CDR3 nucleotides: TGTGCCAGCAGCTTGGTACAGAACACTGAAGCTTTCTTT.

The table lists this clone with a few counts. The J gene is TRBJ2-2, the V gene TRBV5-1, with D possibly TRBD2 on 6 matching bases. Germline V gene lookup returns CDR1 SGHRS and CDR2 YFSETQ. V lost 5 bases, J lost 0 bases, and 11 bases lay in between. The CDR3 covers 15 residues. DNA of the CDR3: TGCGCCAGCAGTTGGAGGGCCCCGAACACCGGGGAGCTGTTTTTT. It is translated as CASSWRAPNTGELFF.

This clone was counted between two and nine times. V and J are TRBV29-1 and TRBJ1-4, with D possibly TRBD1 on 6 matching bases. Trimming took off 5 bases at V and 5 bases at J, with 15 bases between the two ends. Germline V gene data show CDR1 as SQVTM and CDR2 as ANQGSEA. The CDR3 loop spans 14 amino acids. The CDR3 region is CSVNRVGANEKLFF. The DNA for the CDR3 is TGCAGCGTTAACAGGGTGGGGGCCAATGAAAAACTGTTTTTT.

The chain carries TRBV28 and TRBJ2-1; perhaps TRBD1 as D (6 bases). Germline V gives CDR1 MDHEN, CDR2 SYDVKM. Trimming left V 3 bases short and J 8 bases short, with 20 bases between. The CDR3 is made up of 16 amino acids. The CDR3: CASSLTSVWGRDEQFF. The CDR3, as DNA: TGTGCCAGCAGTTTGACTTCTGTATGGGGGCGGGATGAGCAGTTCTTC.

This clone was seen more than once but under ten times. CDR3 nucleotide sequence: TGCGCCAGCAGCCCTAGCGGGCACATCACAGATACGCAGTATTTT. Translated: CASSPSGHITDTQYF. The rearrangement links TRBV5-1 to TRBJ2-3; the match to TRBD2 covers 8 bases. V was clipped by 4 bases and J by 2 bases; unmatched bases: 6. The CDR3 has 15 amino acids. Per the germline V gene, CDR1 is SGHRS and CDR2 is YFSETQ.

The rearrangement uses TRBV2 and TRBJ2-1; no firm D call. CDR1 SNHLY and CDR2 FYNNEI come from the germline V gene. Trimming stripped 8 bases from V and 0 bases from J, with 11 bases between. There are 14 residues in the CDR3. The CDR3 here is CASPTPGSYNEQFF. CDR3 nucleotide sequence: TGTGCCAGCCCGACACCCGGCTCCTACAATGAGCAGTTCTTC.

There are a few counts of this clone. The V call is TRBV9, the J call TRBJ2-5, with D tentatively TRBD2 (6 bases). The V end was cut by 0 bases, the J end by 7 bases, with 7 bases between. The germline gives CDR1 SGDLS, CDR2 YYNGEE. The CDR3 covers 12 residues. CDR3 in DNA: TGTGCCAGCAGCGTAGTGGGGGGGACCCAGTACTTC. Translating gives CASSVVGGTQYF.

J is TRBJ2-1 and V is TRBV2; 12 bases fit TRBD2. Losses at the gene ends were 10 bases for V and 9 bases for J; bases not matched to a gene: 16. The CDR3 loop spans 16 amino acids. Germline V CDR1 and CDR2: SNHLY, FYNNEI. CDR3 protein: CATSSGLAGGIFEQFF. DNA for the CDR3: TGTGCCACCTCCTCAGGGCTAGCGGGAGGGATATTTGAGCAGTTCTTC.

This clone was detected a few times. Other nucleotide sequences in the sample specify the same CDR3. The chain combines TRBV9 with TRBJ2-2; possibly TRBD2 for D (6 bases). The CDR3 has 14 amino acids. Per germline, CDR1 SGDLS and CDR2 YYNGEE. Trimming removed 0 bases at V and 6 bases at J, with 9 bases between. The CDR3 loop is CASSVVGGAGELFF. The CDR3 DNA sequence: TGTGCCAGCAGCGTAGTTGGAGGGGCCGGGGAGCTGTTTTTT.